The entry below describes one T cell receptor beta chain. Its specificity is not known. The CDR3 is made up of 16 amino acids. Trimming cost V 5 bases and J 1 base, with 15 bases left between them. Germline values: CDR1 SGHRS, CDR2 YFSETQ. This sample was taken from a study of OX40 agonist ivuxolimab in advanced cancers. Study summary: A male proportion of 70% to 90% was recorded, with mean age around 64 years and range 23 to 79. Prior anti-PD-1, anti-PD-L1 or anti-CTLA-4 therapy was allowed; more than 30% had some. General study findings and limits: In the 0.1 to 3.0 mg/kg range, CD4+ and CD8+ blood T cells had expanded clonally by week 6.

Only in-frame clones appear in the TCRdb table, and some are missing; sequencing was by immunoSEQ multiplex PCR. Altogether more than 65,000 clones are present, about 83% being singletons, with the ten largest covering 20% to 25%. The sample here was CD4+ or CD8+ T cells sorted from blood, taken in a trial of the OX40 agonist ivuxolimab. The TCR was taken from an adult with an advanced solid tumor such as melanoma, head and neck, liver or kidney cancer. The J gene is TRBJ2-2, the V gene TRBV5-1; TRBD1 is a possible D gene (6 bases). CDR3 sequence reads: CASSFTGNQNTGELFF. In DNA, the CDR3 is TGCGCCAGCAGTTTTACAGGGAATCAGAACACCGGGGAGCTGTTTTTT. The full variable domain, rest sourced from reference TRBV5-1 and TRBJ2-2, is KAGVTQTPRYLIKTRGQQVTLSCSPISGHRSVSWYQQTPGQGLQFLFEYFSETQRNKGNFPGRFSGRQFSNSRSEMNVSTLELGDSALYLCASSFTGNQNTGELFFGEGSRLTVL.